This T cell receptor beta chain stems from a study of blood T cell repertoires in COVID-19 (dated by TCRdb to 2020 to 2022). As for the study more broadly: Collaborator samples came from the United States, Italy and Spain and covered acute and convalescent phases of COVID-19. The prospective study material was composed of cDNA or gDNA derived from T cells, B-cell-depleted T cells, or PBMCs. Subjects who had been exposed to COVID-19, were actively infected with it, or had recovered from it provided the deeply sampled blood TCRbeta repertoires that made up the dataset. The repertoires were released in a freely available public database intended as a resource for research on the immune response to SARS-CoV-2. Samples were obtained from the ongoing ImmuneRACE study (first 160 participants) and from 1,254 subjects provided by 6 global collaborators. Sample metadata almost always included a de-identified subject ID, COVID-19 status, age in years and sex. Where available, HLA class I and class II types were taken from metadata supplied by the sample provider and were not determined by assay-based typing.

TCRbeta CDR3 regions were amplified from genomic DNA using the immunoSEQ Assay, a bias-controlled multiplex PCR. The published analysis was carried out like this. The number of nucleated cells in each sample was estimated by amplification of reference gene primers within the assay. To quantify the absolute abundance of each unique TCRbeta CDR3 rearrangement, sequence reads were collapsed and filtered. For each sample, productive Simpson clonality was calculated as the square root of Simpson's diversity index across productive rearrangements. TCRdb retrieved this table from immuneACCESS and kept in-frame rearrangements only. Not all clones are present; in checked studies, unresolved V genes account for under half, and no reason is known for the remainder. That table supplies the V and J calls and clone size; D and trimming were determined from the DNA. The sample contains approximately 460,000 clones, 75% to 90% of them found a single time. Roughly 0.9% of the sample rests with the top ten.

As regards this clone: Its target antigen remains unknown. Within one base of it there is no much larger clone, and no base qualities were kept.

In Seattle, one collaborating source enrolled patients while the infection was active and tracked those patients longitudinally over the course of disease. The collaborating institutions used their own protocols to collect whole blood in K2EDTA tubes. For TCRbeta analysis, collaborators shipped samples as frozen whole blood, isolated PBMCs, or DNA extracted from either of those sample types. Reading the germline V gene gives CDR1 SGHRS and CDR2 YFSETQ. From the cysteine up to the phenylalanine, the CDR3 has a length of 14 residues. Only the CDR3 portion is preserved as DNA: 42 bases, with reading frame beginning at the first base. Trimming removed 0 bases from V and 10 bases from J; the gene matches leave 7 bases unexplained. The research as a whole found: The amount of clinical and demographic metadata varied by source and participant and was provided uncurated.

This clonotype was sampled from a man younger than 35 with COVID-19, enrolled during active disease. Source material: peripheral blood. Recombination joined TRBV5-1 with TRBJ2-1; the central 7 bases match TRBD2. The CDR3 reads as follows: CASSLEGPGGEQFF. In nucleotide form, the sequence is TGCGCCAGCAGCTTGGAGGGACCCGGGGGGGAGCAGTTCTTC.